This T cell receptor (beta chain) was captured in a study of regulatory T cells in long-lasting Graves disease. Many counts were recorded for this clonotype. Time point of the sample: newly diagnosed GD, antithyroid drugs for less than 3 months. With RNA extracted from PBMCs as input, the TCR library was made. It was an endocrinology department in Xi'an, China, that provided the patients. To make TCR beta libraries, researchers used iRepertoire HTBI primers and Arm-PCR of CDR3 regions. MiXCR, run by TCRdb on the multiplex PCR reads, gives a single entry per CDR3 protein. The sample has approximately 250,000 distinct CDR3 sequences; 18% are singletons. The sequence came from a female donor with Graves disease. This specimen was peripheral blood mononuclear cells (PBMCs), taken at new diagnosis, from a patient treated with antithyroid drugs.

CDR3 nucleotides: TGTGCCAGCAGTTACACAGCTAACTATGGCTACACCTTC. Translating gives CASSYTANYGYTF. This chain uses TRBV6-2 or TRBV6-3 with TRBJ1-2, with D hard to call. Trimming shortened V by 2 bases and J by 0 bases, and 4 bases separated the two germline ends. Germline V gene lookup returns CDR1 MNHEY and CDR2 SVGEGT. This CDR3 contains 13 residues.